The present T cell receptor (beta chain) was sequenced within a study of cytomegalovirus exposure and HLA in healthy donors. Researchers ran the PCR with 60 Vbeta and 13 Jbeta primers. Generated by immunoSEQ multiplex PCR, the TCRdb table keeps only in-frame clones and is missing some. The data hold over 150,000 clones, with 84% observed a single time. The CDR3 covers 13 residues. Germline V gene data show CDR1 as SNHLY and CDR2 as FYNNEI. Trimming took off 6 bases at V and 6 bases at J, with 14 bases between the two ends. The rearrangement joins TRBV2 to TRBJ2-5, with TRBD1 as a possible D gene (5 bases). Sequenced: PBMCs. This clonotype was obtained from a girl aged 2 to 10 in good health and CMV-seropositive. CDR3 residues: CASRGRGGQTQYF. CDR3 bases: TGTGCCAGCAGGGGGCGCGGCGGCCAGACCCAGTACTTC.